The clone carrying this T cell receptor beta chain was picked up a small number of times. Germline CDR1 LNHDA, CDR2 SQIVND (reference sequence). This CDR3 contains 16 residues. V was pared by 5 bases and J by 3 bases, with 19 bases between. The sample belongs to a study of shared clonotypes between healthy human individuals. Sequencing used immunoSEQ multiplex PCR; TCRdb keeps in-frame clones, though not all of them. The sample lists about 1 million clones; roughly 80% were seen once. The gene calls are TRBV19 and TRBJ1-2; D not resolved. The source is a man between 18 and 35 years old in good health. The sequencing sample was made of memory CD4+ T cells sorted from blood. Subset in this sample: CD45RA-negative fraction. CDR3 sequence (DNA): TGTGCCAGTAGTCGGGTGGGAGGCCTCGATTACTATGGCTACACCTTC. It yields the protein CASSRVGGLDYYGYTF.